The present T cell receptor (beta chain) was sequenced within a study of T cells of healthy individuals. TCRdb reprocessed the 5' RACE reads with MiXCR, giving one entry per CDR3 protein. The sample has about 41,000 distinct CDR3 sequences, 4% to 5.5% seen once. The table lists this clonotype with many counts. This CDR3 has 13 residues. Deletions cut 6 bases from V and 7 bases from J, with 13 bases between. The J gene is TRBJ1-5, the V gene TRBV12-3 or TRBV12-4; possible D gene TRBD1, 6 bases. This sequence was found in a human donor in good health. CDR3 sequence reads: CASSSGVKQPQHF. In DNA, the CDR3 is TGTGCCAGCAGCTCAGGGGTGAAACAGCCCCAGCATTTT.